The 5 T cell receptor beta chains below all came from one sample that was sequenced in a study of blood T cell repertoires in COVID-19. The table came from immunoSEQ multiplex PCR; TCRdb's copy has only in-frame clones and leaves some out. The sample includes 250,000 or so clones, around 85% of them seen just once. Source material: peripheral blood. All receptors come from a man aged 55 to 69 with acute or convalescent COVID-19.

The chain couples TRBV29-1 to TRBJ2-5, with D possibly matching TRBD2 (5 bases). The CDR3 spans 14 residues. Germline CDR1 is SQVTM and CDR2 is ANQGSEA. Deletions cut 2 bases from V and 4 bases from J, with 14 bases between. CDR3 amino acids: CSVELGLGGETQYF. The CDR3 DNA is TGCAGCGTTGAACTCGGCTTAGGAGGAGAGACCCAGTACTTC.

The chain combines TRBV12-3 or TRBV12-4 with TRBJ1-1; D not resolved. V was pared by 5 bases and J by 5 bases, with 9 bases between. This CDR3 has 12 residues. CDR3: CASSNTWTEAFF. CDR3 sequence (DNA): TGTGCCAGCAGTAACACGTGGACTGAAGCTTTCTTT.

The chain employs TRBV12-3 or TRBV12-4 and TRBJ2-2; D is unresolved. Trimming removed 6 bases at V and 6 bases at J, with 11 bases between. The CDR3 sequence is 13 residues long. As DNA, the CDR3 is TGTGCCAGCAGGTCCATCGAGGCCGGGGAGCTGTTTTTT. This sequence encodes CASRSIEAGELFF.

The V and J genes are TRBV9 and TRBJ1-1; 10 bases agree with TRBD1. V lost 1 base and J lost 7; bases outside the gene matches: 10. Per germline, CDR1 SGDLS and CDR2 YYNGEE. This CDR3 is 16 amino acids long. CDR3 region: CASSVNAGTGVVEAFF. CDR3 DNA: TGTGCCAGCAGCGTAAATGCCGGGACAGGGGTGGTTGAAGCTTTCTTT.

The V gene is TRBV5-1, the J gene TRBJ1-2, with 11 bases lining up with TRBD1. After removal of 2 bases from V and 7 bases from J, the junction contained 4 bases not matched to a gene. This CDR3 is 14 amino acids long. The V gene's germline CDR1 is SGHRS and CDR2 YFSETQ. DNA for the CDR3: TGCGCCAGCAGCTTAGGACAGGGGGCCTCTGGCTACACCTTC. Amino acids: CASSLGQGASGYTF.